Listed below are T cell receptor beta chains from one sample, sequenced in a study of T cell changes during pregnancy in multiple sclerosis. TCRdb's copy holds only in-frame clones and misses some; the assay was immunoSEQ multiplex PCR. The profile covers tens of thousands of clones, with around 92% appearing a single time and under 6.5% taken by the ten largest. Sequenced material: CD8+ T cells from peripheral blood mononuclear cells, taken in the second trimester of pregnancy. The receptors shown here come from a female donor with multiple sclerosis, enrolled in a pregnancy study. Both conserved end residues are part of each CDR3. The D gene is left open where the match is weak. Rows give clone size only sometimes, using once, few, many, or a class for an expanded clone.

d_gene: -; v_gene: TRBV11-1; abundance: -; j_gene: TRBJ1-1; CDR3aa: CASSLDSTYEAFF; CDR3nt: TGTGCCAGCAGCTTGGACAGTACCTATGAAGCTTTCTTT
d_gene: -; v_gene: TRBV7-9; abundance: -; j_gene: TRBJ2-1; CDR3aa: CASSAYRTVGSYNEQFF; CDR3nt: TGTGCCAGCAGCGCATACCGGACAGTAGGCTCTTACAATGAGCAGTTCTTC
d_gene: -; v_gene: TRBV27; abundance: -; j_gene: TRBJ2-7; CDR3aa: CASSLGVGTASSYEQYF; CDR3nt: TGTGCCAGCAGTTTAGGGGTGGGGACTGCCTCGTCCTACGAGCAGTACTTC
d_gene: -; v_gene: TRBV29-1; abundance: once; j_gene: TRBJ2-6; CDR3aa: CSVLQGITGANVLTF; CDR3nt: TGCAGCGTTTTGCAGGGGATAACTGGGGCCAACGTCCTGACTTTC
d_gene: -; v_gene: TRBV27; abundance: -; j_gene: TRBJ2-7; CDR3aa: CASRGSGGAHYEQYF; CDR3nt: TGTGCCAGCAGGGGCTCGGGTGGGGCGCACTACGAGCAGTACTTC
d_gene: -; v_gene: TRBV7-9; abundance: -; j_gene: TRBJ2-1; CDR3aa: CASSSGRSPYNEQFF; CDR3nt: TGTGCCAGCAGCTCGGGGAGATCTCCCTACAATGAGCAGTTCTTC
d_gene: TRBD1; v_gene: TRBV30; abundance: -; j_gene: TRBJ1-2; CDR3aa: CAWSRDRRYYGYTF; CDR3nt: TGTGCCTGGAGTAGGGACAGGCGCTACTATGGCTACACCTTC
d_gene: TRBD2; v_gene: TRBV7-8; abundance: -; j_gene: TRBJ2-1; CDR3aa: CASSPLAGLLRNEQFF; CDR3nt: TGTGCCAGCAGCCCCCTAGCGGGACTACTACGGAATGAGCAGTTCTTC
d_gene: -; v_gene: TRBV11-2; abundance: -; j_gene: TRBJ1-1; CDR3aa: CASSLPGSGNTEAFF; CDR3nt: TGTGCCAGCAGCTTACCAGGGTCAGGGAACACTGAAGCTTTCTTT
d_gene: TRBD2; v_gene: TRBV30; abundance: -; j_gene: TRBJ2-3; CDR3aa: CAWRGLAGATDTQYF; CDR3nt: TGTGCCTGGAGGGGTCTAGCGGGGGCCACAGATACGCAGTATTTT
d_gene: -; v_gene: TRBV25-1; abundance: -; j_gene: TRBJ2-5; CDR3aa: CSSWTPRTQYF; CDR3nt: TGTTCTAGCTGGACTCCCCGGACCCAGTACTTC
d_gene: TRBD2; v_gene: TRBV27; abundance: -; j_gene: TRBJ2-4; CDR3aa: CASSYREGGNIQYF; CDR3nt: TGTGCCAGCAGTTATCGGGAGGGCGGAAACATTCAGTACTTC
d_gene: TRBD2; v_gene: TRBV4-1; abundance: -; j_gene: TRBJ2-7; CDR3aa: CASSQDRAGGLGEQYF; CDR3nt: TGCGCCAGCAGCCAAGATAGGGCGGGAGGCCTGGGGGAGCAGTACTTC
d_gene: TRBD1; v_gene: TRBV9; abundance: -; j_gene: TRBJ2-7; CDR3aa: CASSVTGVTYEQYF; CDR3nt: TGTGCCAGCAGCGTGACAGGGGTCACCTACGAGCAGTACTTC
d_gene: -; v_gene: TRBV7-7; abundance: -; j_gene: TRBJ2-2; CDR3aa: CASAGLGSGELFF; CDR3nt: TGTGCCAGCGCTGGCCTGGGGAGCGGGGAGCTGTTTTTT
d_gene: -; v_gene: TRBV27; abundance: -; j_gene: TRBJ1-2; CDR3aa: CASSLMPLTGPYYGYTF; CDR3nt: TGTGCCAGCAGTTTAATGCCACTCACAGGGCCCTACTATGGCTACACCTTC
d_gene: -; v_gene: TRBV6-5; abundance: -; j_gene: TRBJ1-2; CDR3aa: CASSGREDGYTF; CDR3nt: TGTGCCAGCAGTGGACGGGAGGATGGCTACACCTTC
d_gene: -; v_gene: TRBV5-4; abundance: -; j_gene: TRBJ1-1; CDR3aa: CASSPRPRAYTEAFF; CDR3nt: TGTGCCAGCAGCCCTCGGCCGAGGGCGTACACTGAAGCTTTCTTT
d_gene: TRBD1; v_gene: TRBV2; abundance: -; j_gene: TRBJ2-7; CDR3aa: CASRGGSSDREALGYEQYF; CDR3nt: TGTGCCAGCAGAGGGGGGAGCTCGGACAGGGAGGCCCTGGGGTACGAGCAGTACTTC
d_gene: TRBD1; v_gene: TRBV27; abundance: -; j_gene: TRBJ1-5; CDR3aa: CASSLSSTGDQPQHF; CDR3nt: TGTGCCAGCAGTTTATCGTCCACAGGGGATCAGCCCCAGCATTTT
d_gene: TRBD2; v_gene: TRBV5-1; abundance: -; j_gene: TRBJ2-7; CDR3aa: CASSFSGVASYEQYF; CDR3nt: TGCGCCAGCAGCTTTAGCGGGGTAGCCTCCTACGAGCAGTACTTC
d_gene: TRBD1; v_gene: TRBV19; abundance: few; j_gene: TRBJ1-2; CDR3aa: CASIPGQAYYGYTF; CDR3nt: TGTGCCAGTATCCCCGGACAGGCCTACTATGGCTACACCTTC
d_gene: -; v_gene: TRBV12-5; abundance: -; j_gene: TRBJ2-3; CDR3aa: CASGRRGEADTDTQYF; CDR3nt: TGTGCTAGTGGTCGGCGCGGGGAGGCGGACACAGATACGCAGTATTTT
d_gene: TRBD2; v_gene: TRBV7-9; abundance: -; j_gene: TRBJ2-1; CDR3aa: CASSFAIAGVGNEQFF; CDR3nt: TGTGCCAGCAGCTTTGCTATAGCGGGAGTAGGGAATGAGCAGTTCTTC
d_gene: -; v_gene: TRBV27; abundance: -; j_gene: TRBJ1-1; CDR3aa: CASSKSKWNTEAFF; CDR3nt: TGTGCCAGCAGTAAATCCAAATGGAACACTGAAGCTTTCTTT
d_gene: TRBD1; v_gene: TRBV5-6; abundance: -; j_gene: TRBJ1-1; CDR3aa: CASSQPGTGDTEAFF; CDR3nt: TGTGCCAGCAGTCAGCCCGGGACAGGGGACACTGAAGCTTTCTTT
d_gene: -; v_gene: TRBV7-8; abundance: -; j_gene: TRBJ2-7; CDR3aa: CASAQGFSYEQYF; CDR3nt: TGTGCCAGTGCACAGGGTTTCTCCTACGAGCAGTACTTC
d_gene: TRBD1; v_gene: TRBV9; abundance: -; j_gene: TRBJ2-1; CDR3aa: CASSVWDRSNEQFF; CDR3nt: TGTGCCAGCAGCGTATGGGACAGGTCAAATGAGCAGTTCTTC
d_gene: TRBD2; v_gene: TRBV27; abundance: -; j_gene: TRBJ2-2; CDR3aa: CASKLAVNTGELFF; CDR3nt: TGTGCCAGCAAACTAGCGGTTAACACCGGGGAGCTGTTTTTT
d_gene: TRBD1; v_gene: TRBV9; abundance: -; j_gene: TRBJ2-2; CDR3aa: CASSPSGQGTGELFF; CDR3nt: TGTGCCAGCAGCCCATCAGGACAGGGAACCGGGGAGCTGTTTTTT
d_gene: TRBD1; v_gene: TRBV4-3; abundance: once; j_gene: TRBJ1-2; CDR3aa: CASSQMGQAPNYGYTF; CDR3nt: TGCGCCAGCAGCCAAATGGGACAGGCACCTAACTATGGCTACACCTTC
d_gene: -; v_gene: TRBV7-6; abundance: -; j_gene: TRBJ2-3; CDR3aa: CASSLPLGPAGRATDTQYF; CDR3nt: TGTGCCAGCAGCTTACCCCTCGGCCCGGCGGGACGCGCCACAGATACGCAGTATTTT
d_gene: -; v_gene: TRBV7-8; abundance: -; j_gene: TRBJ2-7; CDR3aa: CASSPGGSAAYEQYF; CDR3nt: TGTGCCAGCAGCCCCGGTGGGAGCGCTGCCTACGAGCAGTACTTC
d_gene: -; v_gene: TRBV4-3; abundance: -; j_gene: TRBJ1-2; CDR3aa: CASSQDSGDNYGYTF; CDR3nt: TGCGCCAGCAGCCAAGATTCCGGGGATAACTATGGCTACACCTTC
d_gene: TRBD2; v_gene: TRBV5-4; abundance: once; j_gene: TRBJ2-7; CDR3aa: CASSSGSSSYEQYF; CDR3nt: TGTGCCAGCAGTAGCGGGAGTAGCTCCTACGAGCAGTACTTC
d_gene: -; v_gene: TRBV7-8; abundance: many; j_gene: TRBJ1-1; CDR3aa: CASSLPGGDTEAFF; CDR3nt: TGTGCCAGCAGCTTACCTGGGGGGGACACTGAAGCTTTCTTT
d_gene: -; v_gene: TRBV4-1; abundance: medium-sized; j_gene: TRBJ1-1; CDR3aa: CASSQEDSMNTEAFF; CDR3nt: TGCGCCAGCAGCCAAGAGGACTCGATGAACACTGAAGCTTTCTTT
d_gene: TRBD1; v_gene: TRBV6-1; abundance: -; j_gene: TRBJ1-1; CDR3aa: CASSSGTGSTEAFF; CDR3nt: TGTGCCAGCAGTTCCGGGACAGGATCCACTGAAGCTTTCTTT
d_gene: -; v_gene: TRBV30; abundance: -; j_gene: TRBJ2-2; CDR3aa: CAWSGGGAGGELFF; CDR3nt: TGTGCCTGGAGTGGGGGGGGCGCGGGCGGGGAGCTGTTTTTT
d_gene: -; v_gene: TRBV27; abundance: -; j_gene: TRBJ2-2; CDR3aa: CASSLRGWNTGELFF; CDR3nt: TGTGCCAGCAGTTTAAGGGGATGGAACACCGGGGAGCTGTTTTTT
d_gene: TRBD1; v_gene: TRBV4-2; abundance: -; j_gene: TRBJ2-7; CDR3aa: CASSQDRGQGGYEQYF; CDR3nt: TGTGCCAGCAGCCAAGATAGGGGACAGGGGGGCTACGAGCAGTACTTC
d_gene: TRBD2; v_gene: TRBV11-2; abundance: -; j_gene: TRBJ2-5; CDR3aa: CASSSRLAGDQETQYF; CDR3nt: TGTGCCAGCAGCTCCAGACTAGCGGGAGATCAAGAGACCCAGTACTTC
d_gene: -; v_gene: TRBV21-1; abundance: -; j_gene: TRBJ1-2; CDR3aa: CASSIAFTGGYGYTF; CDR3nt: TGTGCCAGCAGCATAGCGTTTACAGGGGGATATGGCTACACCTTC
d_gene: -; v_gene: TRBV4-2; abundance: -; j_gene: TRBJ2-7; CDR3aa: CASSQDRGQTYEQYF; CDR3nt: TGTGCCAGCAGCCAAGATAGGGGCCAAACCTACGAGCAGTACTTC
d_gene: TRBD2; v_gene: TRBV4-1; abundance: -; j_gene: TRBJ2-5; CDR3aa: CASSQGVIAGGRGYQETQYF; CDR3nt: TGCGCCAGCAGCCAAGGAGTTATTGCGGGAGGGAGGGGGTACCAAGAGACCCAGTACTTC
d_gene: -; v_gene: TRBV7-6; abundance: -; j_gene: TRBJ1-4; CDR3aa: CASSLLGGEKLFF; CDR3nt: TGTGCCAGCAGCCTGTTGGGAGGTGAAAAACTGTTTTTT
d_gene: TRBD1; v_gene: TRBV11-3; abundance: -; j_gene: TRBJ2-1; CDR3aa: CASSYNYQGAYNEQFF; CDR3nt: TGTGCCAGCAGCTACAATTACCAGGGGGCCTACAATGAGCAGTTCTTC
d_gene: -; v_gene: TRBV27; abundance: -; j_gene: TRBJ2-7; CDR3aa: CASSSIRESYEQYF; CDR3nt: TGTGCCAGCAGTTCGATTCGGGAGTCCTACGAGCAGTACTTC
d_gene: -; v_gene: TRBV5-6; abundance: -; j_gene: TRBJ1-2; CDR3aa: CASSLRGYGYTF; CDR3nt: TGTGCCAGCAGCTTGAGGGGGTATGGCTACACCTTC
d_gene: TRBD1; v_gene: TRBV19; abundance: -; j_gene: TRBJ2-1; CDR3aa: CASRQGARQFF; CDR3nt: TGTGCCAGCCGGCAGGGGGCAAGACAGTTCTTC
d_gene: TRBD1; v_gene: TRBV6-1; abundance: -; j_gene: TRBJ1-1; CDR3aa: CASSEGQGTTEAFF; CDR3nt: TGTGCCAGCAGTGAAGGACAGGGGACCACTGAAGCTTTCTTT
d_gene: TRBD2; v_gene: TRBV6-1; abundance: -; j_gene: TRBJ2-3; CDR3aa: CASSEPAGGPAVFTDTQYF; CDR3nt: TGTGCCAGCAGTGAACCAGCGGGGGGGCCCGCAGTATTCACAGATACGCAGTATTTT
d_gene: -; v_gene: TRBV19; abundance: -; j_gene: TRBJ2-1; CDR3aa: CASSIAGYGYNEQFF; CDR3nt: TGTGCCAGTAGTATAGCGGGGTACGGCTACAATGAGCAGTTCTTC